The present T cell receptor (beta chain) was sequenced within a study of T-cell reconstitution after alpha-beta-depleted transplantation in children. The CDR3 is made up of 15 amino acids. V lost 1 base and J lost 3, with 16 bases in between. Germline-derived CDR1 and CDR2 are DFQATT and SNEGSKA (reference sequence). Construction of the TCRbeta library involved unique molecular identifiers. A single record per CDR3 protein comes from TCRdb applying MiXCR to the PCR reads. The data contain 700,000 to 950,000 distinct CDR3 sequences, roughly 15% of them singletons. Study conclusions and caveats: Among T cells one year after transplant, newly produced cells accounted for most counts and diversity. Roughly two months post-transplant, alpha-beta T cells reportedly originated from several hundred graft clones that had expanded. Day-60 TCRbeta diversity that was high in some patients was derived from surviving recipient T cells and thymic progenitors.

About this clonotype itself: What it recognizes is unknown.

The rearrangement uses TRBV20-1 and TRBJ2-7; D may be TRBD2 (5 bases). The material was PBMCs, mostly from graft donor cells, obtained 360 days after TCRalphabeta/CD19-depleted stem cell transplant. The receptor was isolated from a male patient younger than 18 who had a stem cell transplant for acute lymphoblastic leukemia, so the T cells may come from the graft donor. The CDR3 sequence is CSARGVPSGYYEQYF. The DNA for the CDR3 is TGCAGTGCTAGAGGGGTCCCCAGCGGCTACTACGAGCAGTACTTC.